This TCR beta chain was found in a study of response to subunit inactivated influenza vaccine. Notes on the study in general: Authors suggested seasonal influenza vaccinations each recruit few new T cells.

TCRdb used MiXCR to reprocess the RT-PCR reads, holding one entry per CDR3 protein. The sample shows hundreds of thousands of distinct CDR3 sequences, approximately 15% of them seen only once. V lost 2 bases and J lost 3; bases outside the gene matches: 8. Germline CDR1 MNHEY, CDR2 SVGEGT. The CDR3 totals 17 residues. The table lists this clonotype with a few counts. Its antigen is undetermined. Sequenced here: PBMCs from blood, sampled 14 to 15 days before vaccination. The chain carries TRBV6-2 or TRBV6-3 and TRBJ2-7; 12 nucleotides agree with TRBD2. The clonotype originates from a man between 45 and 60 years old who received an inactivated influenza vaccine. The CDR3 loop reads CASSYRRTSGTIYEQYF. The CDR3 coding sequence is TGTGCCAGCAGTTACAGGAGGACTAGCGGGACGATCTACGAGCAGTACTTC.